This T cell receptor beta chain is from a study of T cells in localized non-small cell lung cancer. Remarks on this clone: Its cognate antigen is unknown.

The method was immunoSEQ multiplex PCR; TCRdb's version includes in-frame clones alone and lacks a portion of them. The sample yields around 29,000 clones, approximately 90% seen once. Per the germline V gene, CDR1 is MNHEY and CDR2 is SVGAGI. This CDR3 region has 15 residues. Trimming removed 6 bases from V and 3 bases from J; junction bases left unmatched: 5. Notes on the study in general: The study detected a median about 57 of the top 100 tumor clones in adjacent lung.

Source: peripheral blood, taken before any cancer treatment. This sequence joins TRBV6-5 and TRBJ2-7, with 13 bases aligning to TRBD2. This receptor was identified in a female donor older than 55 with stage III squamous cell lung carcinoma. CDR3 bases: TGTGCCAGCAGGGCGACTAGCGGGAGGTACTACGAGCAGTACTTC. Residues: CASRATSGRYYEQYF.